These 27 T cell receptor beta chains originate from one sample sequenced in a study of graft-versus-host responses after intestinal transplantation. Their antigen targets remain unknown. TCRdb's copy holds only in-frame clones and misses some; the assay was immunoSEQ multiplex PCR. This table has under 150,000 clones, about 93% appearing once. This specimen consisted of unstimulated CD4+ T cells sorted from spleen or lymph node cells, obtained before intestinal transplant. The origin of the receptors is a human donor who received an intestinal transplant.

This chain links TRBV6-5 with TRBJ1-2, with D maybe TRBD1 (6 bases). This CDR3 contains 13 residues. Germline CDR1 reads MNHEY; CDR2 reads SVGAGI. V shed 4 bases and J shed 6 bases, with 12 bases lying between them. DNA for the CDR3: TGTGCCAGCAGTTCCCAGGGGAACCATGGCTACACCTTC. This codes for CASSSQGNHGYTF.

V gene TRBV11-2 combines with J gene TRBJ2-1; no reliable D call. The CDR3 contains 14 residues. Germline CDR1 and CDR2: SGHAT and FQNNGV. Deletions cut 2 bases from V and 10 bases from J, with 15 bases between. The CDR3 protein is CASSLQLTVLEQFF. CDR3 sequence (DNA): TGTGCCAGCAGCTTACAGCTCACCGTGTTGGAGCAGTTCTTC.

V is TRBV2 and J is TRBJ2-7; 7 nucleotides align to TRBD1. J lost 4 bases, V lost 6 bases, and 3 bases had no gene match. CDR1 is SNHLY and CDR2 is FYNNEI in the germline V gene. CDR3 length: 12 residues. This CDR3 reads CASSVTGYEQYF. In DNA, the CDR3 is TGTGCCAGCAGCGTGACAGGGTACGAGCAGTACTTC.

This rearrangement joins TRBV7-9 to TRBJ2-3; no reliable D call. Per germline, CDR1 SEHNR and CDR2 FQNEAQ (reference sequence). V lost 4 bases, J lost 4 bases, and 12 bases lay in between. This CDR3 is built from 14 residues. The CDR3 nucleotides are TGTGCCAGCAGCTCCACCTCCCCCCCAGATACGCAGTATTTT. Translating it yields CASSSTSPPDTQYF.

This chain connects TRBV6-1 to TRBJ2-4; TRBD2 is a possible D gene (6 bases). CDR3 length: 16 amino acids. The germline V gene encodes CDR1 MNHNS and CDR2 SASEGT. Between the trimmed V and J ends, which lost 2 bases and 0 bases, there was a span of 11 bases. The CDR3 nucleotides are TGTGCCAGCAGTGAAACGGCGGGGCCAGCCAAAAACATTCAGTACTTC. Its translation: CASSETAGPAKNIQYF.

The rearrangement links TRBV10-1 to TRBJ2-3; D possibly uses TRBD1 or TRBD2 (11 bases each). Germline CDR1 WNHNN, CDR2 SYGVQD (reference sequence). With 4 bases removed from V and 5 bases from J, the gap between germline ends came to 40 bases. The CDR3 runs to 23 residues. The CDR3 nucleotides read TGCGCCAGCAGTGGAATCCCGGGACAGGGGGGTTTCGAACTAGCGGGAGTGAGAGATACGCAGTATTTT. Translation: CASSGIPGQGGFELAGVRDTQYF.

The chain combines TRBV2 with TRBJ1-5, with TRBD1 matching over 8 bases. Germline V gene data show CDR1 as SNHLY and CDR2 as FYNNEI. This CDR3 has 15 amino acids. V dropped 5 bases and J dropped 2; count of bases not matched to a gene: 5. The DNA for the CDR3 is TGTGCCAGCAGTCCGGACAGGGTAGGCAATCAGCCCCAGCATTTT. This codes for CASSPDRVGNQPQHF.

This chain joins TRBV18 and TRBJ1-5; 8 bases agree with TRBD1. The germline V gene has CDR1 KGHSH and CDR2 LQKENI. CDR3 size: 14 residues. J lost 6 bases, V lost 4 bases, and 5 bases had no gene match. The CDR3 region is CASSLQGQAQPQHF. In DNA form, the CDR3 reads TGTGCCAGCTCACTTCAGGGACAGGCTCAGCCCCAGCATTTT.

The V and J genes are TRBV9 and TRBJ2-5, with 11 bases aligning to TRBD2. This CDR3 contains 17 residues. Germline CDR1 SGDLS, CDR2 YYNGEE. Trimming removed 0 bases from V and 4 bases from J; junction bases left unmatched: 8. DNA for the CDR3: TGTGCCAGCAGCGTAGGAAGACTAGCGGGGATCAGAGAGACCCAGTACTTC. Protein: CASSVGRLAGIRETQYF.

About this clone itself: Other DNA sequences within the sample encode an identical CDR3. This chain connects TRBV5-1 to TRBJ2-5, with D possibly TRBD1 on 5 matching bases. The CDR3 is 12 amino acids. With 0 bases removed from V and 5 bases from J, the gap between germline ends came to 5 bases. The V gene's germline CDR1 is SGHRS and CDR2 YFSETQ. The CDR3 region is CASSLDRETQYF. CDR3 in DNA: TGCGCCAGCAGCTTGGACAGGGAGACCCAGTACTTC.

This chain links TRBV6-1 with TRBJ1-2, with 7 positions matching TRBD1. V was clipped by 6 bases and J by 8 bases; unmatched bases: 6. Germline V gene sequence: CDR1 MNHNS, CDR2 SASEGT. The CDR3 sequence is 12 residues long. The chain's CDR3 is CASSETGRGYTF. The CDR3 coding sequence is TGTGCCAGCAGCGAGACAGGGCGGGGCTACACCTTC.

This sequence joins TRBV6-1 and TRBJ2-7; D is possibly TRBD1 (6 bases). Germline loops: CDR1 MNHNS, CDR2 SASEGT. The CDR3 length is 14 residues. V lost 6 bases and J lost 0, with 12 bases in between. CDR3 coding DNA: TGTGCCAGCAGGCAAGACAGGAGCTCCTACGAGCAGTACTTC. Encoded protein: CASRQDRSSYEQYF.

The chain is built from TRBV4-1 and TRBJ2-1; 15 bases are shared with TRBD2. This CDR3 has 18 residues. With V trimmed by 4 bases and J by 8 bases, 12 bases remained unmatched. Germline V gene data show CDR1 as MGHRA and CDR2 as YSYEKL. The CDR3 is CASSPGLAGGSRTHEQFF. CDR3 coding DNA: TGCGCCAGCAGCCCCGGACTAGCGGGAGGGTCTCGGACCCATGAGCAGTTCTTC.

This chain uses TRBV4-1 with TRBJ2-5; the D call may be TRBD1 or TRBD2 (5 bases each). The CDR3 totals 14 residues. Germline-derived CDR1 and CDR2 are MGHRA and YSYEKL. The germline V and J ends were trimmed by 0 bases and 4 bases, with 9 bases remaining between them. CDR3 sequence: CASSQEGERETQYF. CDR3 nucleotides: TGCGCCAGCAGCCAAGAGGGGGAGAGAGAGACCCAGTACTTC.

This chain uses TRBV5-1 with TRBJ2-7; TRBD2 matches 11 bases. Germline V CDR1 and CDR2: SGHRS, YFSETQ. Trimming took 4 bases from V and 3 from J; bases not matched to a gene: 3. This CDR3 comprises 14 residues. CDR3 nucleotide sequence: TGCGCCAGCAGCCTAGCGGGAGGAATCTACGAGCAGTACTTC. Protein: CASSLAGGIYEQYF. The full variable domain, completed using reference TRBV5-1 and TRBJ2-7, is KAGVTQTPRYLIKTRGQQVTLSCSPISGHRSVSWYQQTPGQGLQFLFEYFSETQRNKGNFPGRFSGRQFSNSRSEMNVSTLELGDSALYLCASSLAGGIYEQYFGPGTRLTVT.

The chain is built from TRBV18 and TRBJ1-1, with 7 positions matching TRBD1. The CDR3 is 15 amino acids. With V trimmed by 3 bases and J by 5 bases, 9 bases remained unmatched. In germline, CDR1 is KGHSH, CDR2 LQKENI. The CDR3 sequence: CASSPREGAGTEAFF. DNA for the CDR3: TGTGCCAGCTCACCCCGGGAGGGGGCGGGAACTGAAGCTTTCTTT.

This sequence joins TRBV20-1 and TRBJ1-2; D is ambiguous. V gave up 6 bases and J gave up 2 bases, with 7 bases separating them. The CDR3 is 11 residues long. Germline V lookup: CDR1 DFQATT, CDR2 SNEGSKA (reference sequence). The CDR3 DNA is TGCAGTGCCCTTGTGAACTATGGCTACACCTTC. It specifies CSALVNYGYTF.

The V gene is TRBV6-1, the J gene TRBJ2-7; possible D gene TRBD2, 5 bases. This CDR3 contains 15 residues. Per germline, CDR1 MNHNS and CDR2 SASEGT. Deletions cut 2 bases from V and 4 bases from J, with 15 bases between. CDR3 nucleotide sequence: TGTGCCAGCAGTGAATCTCGGGATTTTATTTACGAGCAGTACTTC. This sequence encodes CASSESRDFIYEQYF.

CDR3 in amino acids: CASNSTSGNTYEQYF. Here the CDR3 DNA reads TGCGCCAGCAACTCGACTAGCGGGAACACCTACGAGCAGTACTTC. The J gene is TRBJ2-7, the V gene TRBV10-1, with 11 bases lining up with TRBD2. The germline CDR1 and CDR2 sequences are WNHNN and SYGVQD (reference sequence). The CDR3 spans 15 residues. V shed 7 bases, J shed 2 bases, and the junction held 7 bases outside the gene matches.

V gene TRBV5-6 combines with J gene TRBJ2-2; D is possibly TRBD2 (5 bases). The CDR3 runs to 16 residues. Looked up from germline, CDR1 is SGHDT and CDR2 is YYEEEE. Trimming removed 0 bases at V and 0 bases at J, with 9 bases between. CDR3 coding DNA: TGTGCCAGCAGCTTGGCCAGCGGTACGAACACCGGGGAGCTGTTTTTT. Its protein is CASSLASGTNTGELFF.

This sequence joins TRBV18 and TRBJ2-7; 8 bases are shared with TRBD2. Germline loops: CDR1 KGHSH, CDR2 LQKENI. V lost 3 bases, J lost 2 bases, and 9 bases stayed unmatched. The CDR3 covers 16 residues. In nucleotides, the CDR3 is TGTGCCAGCTCACCCAGGGGTACTAGCGGACCCTACGAGCAGTACTTC. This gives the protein CASSPRGTSGPYEQYF. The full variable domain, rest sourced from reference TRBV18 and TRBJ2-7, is NAGVMQNPRHLVRRRGQEARLRCSPMKGHSHVYWYRQLPEEGLKFMVYLQKENIIDESGMPKERFSAEFPKEGPSILRIQQVVRGDSAAYFCASSPRGTSGPYEQYFGPGTRLTVT.

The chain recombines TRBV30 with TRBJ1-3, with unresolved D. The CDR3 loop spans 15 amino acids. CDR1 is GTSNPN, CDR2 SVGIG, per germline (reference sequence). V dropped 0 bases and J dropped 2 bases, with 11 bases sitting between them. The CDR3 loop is CAWSVLGSTGNTIYF. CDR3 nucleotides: TGTGCCTGGAGTGTACTAGGGAGTACTGGAAACACCATATATTTT. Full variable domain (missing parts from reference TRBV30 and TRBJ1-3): SQTIHQWPATLVQPVGSPLSLECTVEGTSNPNLYWYRQAAGRGLQLLFYSVGIGQISSEVPQNLSASRPQDRQFILSSKKLLLSDSGFYLCAWSVLGSTGNTIYFGEGSWLTVV.

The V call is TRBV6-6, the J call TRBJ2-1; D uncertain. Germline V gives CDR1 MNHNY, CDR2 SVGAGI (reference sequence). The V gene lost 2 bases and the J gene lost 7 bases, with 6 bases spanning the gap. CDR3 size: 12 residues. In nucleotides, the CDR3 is TGTGCCAGCAGTTACGGCTGGAATGAGCAGTTCTTC. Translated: CASSYGWNEQFF.

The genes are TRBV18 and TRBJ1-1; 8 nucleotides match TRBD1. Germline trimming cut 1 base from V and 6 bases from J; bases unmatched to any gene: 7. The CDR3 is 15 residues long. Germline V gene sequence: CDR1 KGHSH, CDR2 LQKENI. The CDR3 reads CASSPLDRAPPEAFF. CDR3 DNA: TGTGCCAGCTCACCACTGGACAGGGCTCCCCCTGAAGCTTTCTTT.

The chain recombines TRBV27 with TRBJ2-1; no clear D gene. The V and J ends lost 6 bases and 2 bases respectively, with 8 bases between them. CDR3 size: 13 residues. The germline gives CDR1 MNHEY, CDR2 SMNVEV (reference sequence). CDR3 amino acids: CASSDPTYNEQFF. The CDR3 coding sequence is TGTGCCAGCAGCGACCCCACCTACAATGAGCAGTTCTTC.

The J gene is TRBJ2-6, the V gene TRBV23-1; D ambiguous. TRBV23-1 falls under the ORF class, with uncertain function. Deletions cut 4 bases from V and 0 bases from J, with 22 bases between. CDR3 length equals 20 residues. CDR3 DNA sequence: TGCGCCAGCAGTCGCTTTCGGGTTTGGGCAGGCGTCTCTGGGGCCAACGTCCTGACTTTC. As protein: CASSRFRVWAGVSGANVLTF.

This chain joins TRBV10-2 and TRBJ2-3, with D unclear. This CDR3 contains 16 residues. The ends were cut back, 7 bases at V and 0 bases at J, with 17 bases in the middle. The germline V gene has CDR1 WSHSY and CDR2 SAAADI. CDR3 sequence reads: CASNRERATSTDTQYF. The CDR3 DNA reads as TGCGCCAGCAACCGTGAGCGAGCAACTAGCACAGATACGCAGTATTTT.